What follows describes a single T cell receptor (beta chain). The specificity of this receptor is unknown. Per-base quality was not reported, and no clone a single base away is much larger than it. Per the publication, the treatment or condition label means: live attenuated yellow fever vaccine strain. At each blood-draw timepoint, two biological replicates of bulk PBMCs were collected. PBMCs were isolated from peripheral blood using a standard Ficoll-Paque protocol. TriZol was used to extract RNA from bulk PBMCs, CD4 and CD8 fractions, and dextramer-positive and dextramer-negative fractions. V is trimmed back by 4 bases and J by 2 bases, and the junction contains 5 bases that no gene match accounts for. CDR3 length: 15 amino acids, cysteine to phenylalanine. Of all the DNA, just the CDR3 is kept, 45 bases in frame from base 1. CDR1 and CDR2 are drawn from the germline V gene: SGHRS, YFSETQ. TCR cDNA was made using 5'RACE template switching, a step that added a universal primer site and unique molecular identifiers. Priming for cDNA synthesis came from both the TCR alpha and TCR beta constant segments. Library amplification used two PCR steps, and the second PCR step added sample barcodes and sequencing adapters. Sequencing of libraries was done on Illumina HiSeq 2500 (2x100 bp) or NovaSeq (2x150 bp). For the original study's pipeline: Demultiplexing of reads and collapsing into UMI consensus sequences were performed with MIGEC, and V(D)J alignment was carried out with MiXCR. Vaccine-responding clonotypes were identified with edgeR using replicate PBMC samples, with FDR below 0.01 and a log2 fold change above 5 up to day 15 being required. Each bulk clonotype was labeled CD4 or CD8 based on which sequenced repertoire, CD4 or CD8, contained the clonotype at higher abundance. In TCRdb, the public reads were trimmed at Q25 with fastp and aligned with MiXCR, with productive beta chains retained. Each CDR3 protein gets just one entry, which takes the most common genes and DNA from the rows behind it. The V and J calls reflect TCRdb's pipeline rather than the authors' work. Recorded for this sample are under 700,000 distinct CDR3 sequences; approximately 16% of them occurred a single time. In total, the top ten clones hold approximately 15% of the sample.

This entry belongs to a study of T cells after yellow fever vaccination (dated by TCRdb to about 2019). Study-level background: Libraries from fractions with low cell numbers were prepared with the SMART-Seq v4 Ultra Low Input RNA kit. To follow T-cell clones before and after primary and booster YFV17D yellow fever vaccination, bulk TCR alpha and beta repertoires were sequenced over time. The cohort comprised two healthy male donors, one aged 18 to 30 and one aged 30 to 40 years. Blood samples were taken at several timepoints before and after primary and secondary immunization, and bulk PBMC replicates and cell subsets were isolated.

Results and caveats for the whole study, not just this receptor: FACS-sorted repertoires could contain abundant contaminating clonotypes from the bulk population, so computational filtering was required. Compared with the primary T-cell response, the secondary T-cell response was weaker but faster, peaking on day 5 rather than day 15. Most clones expanded after primary vaccination were re-detected after the booster (96% of CD4 and around nine tenths of CD8), suggesting broad memory maintenance. Because only a couple of donors were included in the study, the extent to which the findings can be generalized is limited. A small fraction of clonotypes appeared in both the CD4 and CD8 compartments, likely as a result of convergent recombination.

Sequences were derived from PBMCs, sampled roughly 5 days after the first yellow fever vaccination. The chain employs TRBV5-1 and TRBJ2-7, and TRBD1 aligns with 11 junction nucleotides. This clonotype was obtained from a man between 18 and 35 years old who received the YFV17D yellow fever vaccine. The CDR3 has the sequence CASSARTGGAYEQYF. The DNA sequence follows: TGCGCCAGCAGCGCCCGGACAGGGGGCGCCTACGAGCAGTACTTC.